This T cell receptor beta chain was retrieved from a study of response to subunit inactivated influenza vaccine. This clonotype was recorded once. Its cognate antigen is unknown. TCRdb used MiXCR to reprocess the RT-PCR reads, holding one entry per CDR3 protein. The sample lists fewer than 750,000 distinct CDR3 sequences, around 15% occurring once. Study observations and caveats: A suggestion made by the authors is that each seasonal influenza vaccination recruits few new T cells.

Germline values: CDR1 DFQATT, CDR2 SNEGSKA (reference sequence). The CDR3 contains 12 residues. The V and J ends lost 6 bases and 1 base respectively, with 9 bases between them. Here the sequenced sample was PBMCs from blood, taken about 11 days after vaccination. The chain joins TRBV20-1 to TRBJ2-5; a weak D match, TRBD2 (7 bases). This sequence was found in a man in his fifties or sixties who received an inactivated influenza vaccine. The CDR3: CSAAGAQETQYF. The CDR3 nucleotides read TGCAGTGCCGCGGGGGCCCAAGAGACCCAGTACTTC.